Following are 28 T cell receptor beta chains from one sample sequenced in a study of radiotherapy plus CTLA-4 blockade in lung cancer. The method was immunoSEQ multiplex PCR; TCRdb's version includes in-frame clones alone and lacks a portion of them. The table has about 90,000 clones, less than 80% seen once; the top ten hold about an eighth. Material: peripheral blood, obtained from a patient treated with radiotherapy plus ipilimumab. The receptor source for this set is a human donor with non-small cell lung cancer that progressed on radiotherapy plus ipilimumab.

The CDR3 sequence is CASSLVQGVIYEQYF. As DNA, the CDR3 is TGTGCCAGCAGTTTGGTCCAGGGCGTCATCTACGAGCAGTACTTC. The J gene is TRBJ2-7, the V gene TRBV28, with D possibly matching TRBD1 (5 bases). Trimming removed 3 bases at V and 3 bases at J, with 15 bases between. This CDR3 is built from 15 residues. The V gene's germline CDR1 is MDHEN and CDR2 SYDVKM.

The chain recombines TRBV5-1 with TRBJ2-3, with 14 positions matching TRBD2. V shed 4 bases, J shed 6 bases, and the junction held 4 bases outside the gene matches. From germline, CDR1 is SGHRS and CDR2 YFSETQ. The CDR3 sequence is 15 residues long. The CDR3 DNA follows: TGCGCCAGCAGCCGGACTAGCGGGAGGCAGGATACGCAGTATTTT. Amino acids: CASSRTSGRQDTQYF.

This rearrangement joins TRBV7-6 to TRBJ1-5; a weak D match, TRBD1 (6 bases). Between the trimmed V and J ends, which lost 2 bases and 2 bases, there was a span of 13 bases. CDR3 length equals 16 residues. The germline V gene has CDR1 SGHVS and CDR2 FNYEAQ. CDR3 residues: CASSLPRTEGNQPQHF. In DNA form, the CDR3 reads TGTGCCAGCAGCTTACCCCGGACAGAAGGCAATCAGCCCCAGCATTTT.

The gene calls are TRBV2 and TRBJ1-1; D remains unclear. The CDR3 is made up of 15 amino acids. Between the trimmed V and J ends, which lost 7 bases and 0 bases, there was a span of 15 bases. Germline V gene sequence: CDR1 SNHLY, CDR2 FYNNEI. For the CDR3, the DNA is TGTGCCAGCACTCCTAGCCCCCTCATGAACACTGAAGCTTTCTTT. This codes for CASTPSPLMNTEAFF.

The chain recombines TRBV2 with TRBJ2-1; 7 positions agree with TRBD1. Germline CDR1 SNHLY, CDR2 FYNNEI. CDR3 length: 13 residues. J was trimmed by 6 bases and V by 8 bases; bases with no gene match: 7. CDR3 nucleotides: TGTGCCAGCCACGAAGGGGGCCCCAATGAGCAGTTCTTC. Its translation: CASHEGGPNEQFF.

This clone was observed a single time. This chain uses TRBV10-3 with TRBJ1-4; tentatively, D is TRBD1 (5 bases). Trimming removed 10 bases at V and 4 bases at J, with 13 bases between. CDR1 and CDR2 from the germline V gene are ENHRY and SYGVKD. The CDR3 has 13 residues. The DNA of the CDR3 is TGTGCCACTAGGGGTGCAGATAATGAAAAACTGTTTTTT. This encodes CATRGADNEKLFF.

This clone was picked up a small number of times. V gene TRBV11-1 combines with J gene TRBJ2-1, with 9 bases fitting TRBD1. The length of the CDR3 is 16 residues. CDR1 SGHAT and CDR2 FQDESV come from the germline V gene (reference sequence). J was trimmed by 8 bases and V by 5 bases; bases with no gene match: 13. CDR3 sequence (DNA): TGTGCCAGCAGCCCACTGGGGGGGGACAGGGACCATGAGCAGTTCTTC. It translates to CASSPLGGDRDHEQFF.

This clone rates as medium-sized (0.01 to 0.1%). The chain uses TRBV5-4 and TRBJ1-1; 11 bases are a match to TRBD1. CDR3 length equals 16 residues. The junction had 5 bases not matched to a gene; V was cut back by 4 bases and J by 0 bases. Germline CDR1 and CDR2: SGHNT and YYREEE (reference sequence). The CDR3 protein is CASSLWTGGLNTEAFF. The CDR3 nucleotides are TGTGCCAGCAGCCTCTGGACAGGGGGCTTGAACACTGAAGCTTTCTTT.

The V call is TRBV19, the J call TRBJ2-3; TRBD1 agrees at 8 bases. CDR3 length equals 16 residues. CDR1 is LNHDA, CDR2 SQIVND, per germline (reference sequence). Trimming removed 10 bases from V and 2 bases from J; junction bases left unmatched: 14. CDR3 sequence reads: CATTRDRRGITDTQYF. Here the CDR3 DNA reads TGTGCCACCACCCGGGACAGGCGAGGAATCACAGATACGCAGTATTTT.

The chain employs TRBV5-5 and TRBJ2-1; 12 bases fit TRBD2. The germline V gene has CDR1 SGHKS and CDR2 YYEKEE (reference sequence). The CDR3 covers 15 residues. V shed 3 bases, J shed 9 bases, and the junction held 7 bases outside the gene matches. The CDR3 loop is CASSSRLAGEGEQFF. As DNA, the CDR3 is TGTGCCAGCAGCTCTCGACTAGCGGGAGAGGGTGAGCAGTTCTTC. The full variable domain, its missing parts supplied by reference TRBV5-5 and TRBJ2-1, is DAGVTQSPTHLIKTRGQQVTLRCSPISGHKSVSWYQQVLGQGPQFIFQYYEKEERGRGNFPDRFSARQFPNYSSELNVNALLLGDSALYLCASSSRLAGEGEQFFGPGTRLTVL.

The CDR3 sequence is CASSDRGLGTEAFF. Here the CDR3 DNA reads TGTGCCAGCAGCGACAGGGGGCTCGGCACTGAAGCTTTCTTT. The chain employs TRBV2 and TRBJ1-1, with 10 bases identical to TRBD1. The CDR3 covers 14 residues. After removal of 6 bases from V and 4 bases from J, the junction contained 5 bases not matched to a gene. Germline CDR1 and CDR2: SNHLY and FYNNEI.

The CDR3 sequence: CASSTQGYTQYF. In nucleotides, the CDR3 is TGTGCCAGCAGTACCCAGGGTTATACGCAGTATTTT. The gene calls are TRBV6-1 and TRBJ2-3, with D maybe TRBD1 (5 bases). V lost 5 bases, J lost 7 bases, and 10 bases lay in between. Germline V gives CDR1 MNHNS, CDR2 SASEGT. The CDR3 length is 12 residues.

This clone was counted once. V usage is TRBV30 and J usage is TRBJ2-5; D uncertain. V lost 2 bases and J 1 base, leaving 11 bases between the germline ends. This CDR3 contains 14 residues. Germline V gives CDR1 GTSNPN, CDR2 SVGIG (reference sequence). The DNA of the CDR3 is TGTGCCTGGAGTAGCTGTCAGGCCCAAGAGACCCAGTACTTC. Translating it yields CAWSSCQAQETQYF.

This clone has only one observation. The chain joins TRBV4-3 to TRBJ1-1; D unclear. Trimming left V 0 bases short and J 5 bases short, with 19 bases between. Germline lookup yields CDR1 LGHNA and CDR2 YSLEER. This CDR3 spans 17 amino acids. Here the CDR3 reads CASSQDGPAMGWTEAFF. CDR3 coding DNA: TGCGCCAGCAGCCAAGATGGTCCAGCAATGGGGTGGACTGAAGCTTTCTTT.

The chain has TRBV20-1 and TRBJ2-6, with D possibly TRBD2 on 6 matching bases. Trimming took off 6 bases at V and 7 bases at J, with 7 bases between the two ends. The CDR3 contains 11 residues. Per the germline V gene, CDR1 is DFQATT and CDR2 is SNEGSKA (reference sequence). The CDR3 is CSAAGANVLTF. The DNA of the CDR3 is TGCAGTGCAGCGGGTGCCAACGTCCTGACTTTC.

This clone has a handful of counts. The chain recombines TRBV19 with TRBJ1-5; 7 nucleotides line up with TRBD1. The V and J ends lost 7 bases and 6 bases, in that order; junction bases with no gene match: 6. CDR1 and CDR2 from the germline V gene are LNHDA and SQIVND (reference sequence). This CDR3 has 13 amino acids. The CDR3 DNA reads as TGTGCCAGTACCACAACAGGGGCTCAGCCCCAGCATTTT. Translation gives CASTTTGAQPQHF.

The rearrangement uses TRBV2 and TRBJ1-1, with 11 bases lining up with TRBD1. The germline CDR1 and CDR2 sequences are SNHLY and FYNNEI. The CDR3 runs to 14 residues. J lost 7 bases, V lost 10 bases, and 11 bases had no gene match. For the CDR3, the DNA is TGTGCCACCGGACAGGGGGCTAAGGCCCGTGAAGCTTTCTTT. This encodes CATGQGAKAREAFF.

The chain carries TRBV28 and TRBJ1-5; 8 positions match TRBD1. Per the germline V gene, CDR1 is MDHEN and CDR2 is SYDVKM. This CDR3 region has 16 residues. V shed 8 bases, J shed 3 bases, and the junction held 12 bases outside the gene matches. The CDR3 is CASGGGTGTFNQPQHF. The DNA for the CDR3 is TGTGCCAGCGGAGGGGGGACAGGTACTTTCAATCAGCCCCAGCATTTT. The variable domain in full, with the rest retrieved from reference TRBV28 and TRBJ1-5, is DVKVTQSSRYLVKRTGEKVFLECVQDMDHENMFWYRQDPGLGLRLIYFSYDVKMKEKGDIPEGYSVSREKKERFSLILESASTNQTSMYLCASGGGTGTFNQPQHFGDGTRLSIL.

Here the CDR3 DNA reads TGTGCCAGCTCCCCGCGTCCCGGGACAGGGACCGGGGAGCTGTTTTTT. Translation: CASSPRPGTGTGELFF. The chain joins TRBV18 to TRBJ2-2; 9 bases are shared with TRBD1. Germline CDR1 reads KGHSH; CDR2 reads LQKENI. J gave up 5 bases and V 6 bases, and 10 bases lay outside the gene matches. The length of the CDR3 is 16 residues.

This chain joins TRBV28 and TRBJ1-1; 7 nucleotides agree with TRBD1. Germline CDR1 reads MDHEN; CDR2 reads SYDVKM. The CDR3 spans 12 residues. The J segment lost 6 bases and the V segment lost 6 bases, leaving 4 bases of the junction unmatched. The CDR3 region has the DNA TGTGCCAGCAGGCAGGGGGACGCTGAAGCTTTCTTT. This gives the protein CASRQGDAEAFF. Complete variable domain (other parts from reference TRBV28 and TRBJ1-1): DVKVTQSSRYLVKRTGEKVFLECVQDMDHENMFWYRQDPGLGLRLIYFSYDVKMKEKGDIPEGYSVSREKKERFSLILESASTNQTSMYLCASRQGDAEAFFGQGTRLTVV.

The chain uses TRBV7-8 and TRBJ1-1; D call uncertain. Germline V gene lookup returns CDR1 SGHVS and CDR2 FQNEAQ. V dropped 5 bases and J dropped 6 bases, with 10 bases sitting between them. This CDR3 has 12 residues. The CDR3 DNA reads as TGTGCCAGCAGCCCGTCGACCTCTGAAGCTTTCTTT. Translation gives CASSPSTSEAFF.

V is TRBV7-9 and J is TRBJ2-1, with D possibly matching TRBD1 (6 bases). CDR3 length: 16 residues. Between the trimmed V and J ends, which lost 5 bases and 2 bases, there was a span of 16 bases. Germline CDR1 is SEHNR and CDR2 is FQNEAQ (reference sequence). The CDR3 DNA is TGTGCCAGCAGCCCGTCAGGACAGCGAACCTACAATGAGCAGTTCTTC. Protein sequence: CASSPSGQRTYNEQFF.

This sequence joins TRBV30 and TRBJ1-1; D is unclear. Trimming shortened V by 0 bases and J by 1 base, and 18 bases separated the two germline ends. Germline V gene lookup returns CDR1 GTSNPN and CDR2 SVGIG (reference sequence). The CDR3 extends over 17 amino acids. The CDR3, as DNA: TGTGCCTGGAGTGTGGGCGTTCACCTGGGGTGGAACACTGAAGCTTTCTTT. Its protein is CAWSVGVHLGWNTEAFF. The whole variable domain, filled in from reference TRBV30 and TRBJ1-1, reads SQTIHQWPATLVQPVGSPLSLECTVEGTSNPNLYWYRQAAGRGLQLLFYSVGIGQISSEVPQNLSASRPQDRQFILSSKKLLLSDSGFYLCAWSVGVHLGWNTEAFFGQGTRLTVV.

V is TRBV27 and J is TRBJ2-7; 9 bases are shared with TRBD1. V lost 0 bases and J lost 11; bases outside the gene matches: 5. Germline CDR1 reads MNHEY; CDR2 reads SMNVEV (reference sequence). The CDR3 totals 13 residues. CDR3 sequence: CASSLSGQGPKYF. In DNA form, the CDR3 reads TGTGCCAGCAGTTTATCGGGACAGGGCCCTAAGTACTTC.

This chain connects TRBV5-1 to TRBJ2-3; 9 positions agree with TRBD1. Germline-derived CDR1 and CDR2 are SGHRS and YFSETQ. The CDR3 contains 16 residues. With V trimmed by 3 bases and J by 0 bases, 5 bases remained unmatched. DNA of the CDR3: TGCGCCAGCAGCTGGGCAGGGACAGGGAGCACAGATACGCAGTATTTT. This gives the protein CASSWAGTGSTDTQYF.

With regard to this clone: The sample has other DNA sequences that encode this CDR3 too. The chain combines TRBV27 with TRBJ1-5; D is undetermined. CDR1 and CDR2 from the germline V gene are MNHEY and SMNVEV (reference sequence). V was pared by 5 bases and J by 1 base, with 9 bases between. This CDR3 is 14 amino acids long. Written as DNA, the CDR3 is TGTGCCAGCAGTCCCGAGCCGAGCAATCAGCCCCAGCATTTT. Translated: CASSPEPSNQPQHF.

The rearrangement links TRBV15 to TRBJ1-4; a possible D gene is TRBD1 (5 bases). V was cut by 1 base and J by 8 bases, with 17 bases left in between. CDR1 and CDR2 (germline): LNHNV, YYDKDF (reference sequence). This CDR3 is built from 16 residues. CDR3 protein: CATSRAEGRAREKLFF. CDR3 in DNA: TGTGCCACCAGCAGAGCCGAGGGCAGGGCCAGAGAAAAACTGTTTTTT.

The chain couples TRBV5-8 to TRBJ2-3; 7 nucleotides align to TRBD1. CDR1 is SGHTS, CDR2 YDEGEE, per germline. J lost 2 bases, V lost 5 bases, and 8 bases had no gene match. CDR3 length equals 15 residues. Written as DNA, the CDR3 is TGTGCCAGCAGTTATACAGGGGTTCTCACAGATACGCAGTATTTT. Its protein is CASSYTGVLTDTQYF.